This TCR beta chain came from a study of cytomegalovirus exposure and HLA in healthy donors. Those who donated were healthy bone marrow donors. V lost 0 bases, J lost 8 bases, and 8 bases lay in between. This CDR3 spans 12 amino acids. Germline V lookup: CDR1 SGDLS, CDR2 YYNGEE. The PCR was carried out with 60 Vbeta primers and 13 Jbeta primers. Authors' analysis steps: In a later analysis, some 10 million of 65 million to 90 million unique beta chains occurred in at least two donors. Generated by immunoSEQ multiplex PCR, the TCRdb table keeps only in-frame clones and is missing some. V, J and clone size were drawn from that table, and D and trimming were deduced from the DNA. The repertoire consists of hundreds of thousands of clones, with 60% to 80% occurring once and the leading ten covering 1.5% to 2%.

This sequence was found in a woman aged 25 to 39 in good health and CMV-seronegative. This chain connects TRBV9 to TRBJ1-2, with D maybe TRBD1 (5 bases). The sample consisted of PBMCs. CDR3 bases: TGTGCCAGCAGCGTAGATCAGGGCGGCTACACCTTC. Translating it yields CASSVDQGGYTF.